This is a list of T cell receptor beta chains from one sample in a study of T cell repertoires in cytomegalovirus infection. Each CDR3 protein is one row after TCRdb ran MiXCR on the reads. The table includes about 89,000 distinct CDR3 sequences, approximately 30% detected once. These receptors are not linked to any known antigen. Sequencing used CD8+ T cells from cultured PBMCs, obtained from culture after CMV antigen stimulation. The receptors originated from a human donor in good health (CMV status not recorded). Some clones in this sample may be carry-over from other donors' samples. The CDR3 runs from the conserved cysteine through the conserved F or W. D genes are given only for firm matches. Only some rows state a clone size, as once, few, many or a class for expanded clones.

abundance: many
v_gene: TRBV12-3/TRBV12-4
d_gene: TRBD2
j_gene: TRBJ2-7
CDR3nt: TGTGCCAGCAGTTTGAAGTCGGGGGGATACGAGCAGTACTTC
CDR3aa: CASSLKSGGYEQYF

abundance: .
v_gene: TRBV20-1
d_gene: .
j_gene: TRBJ1-1
CDR3nt: TGCAGTGCTTCACAACCGATTAGCATGAACACTGAAGCTTTCTTT
CDR3aa: CSASQPISMNTEAFF

abundance: .
v_gene: TRBV5-1
d_gene: TRBD2
j_gene: TRBJ2-3
CDR3nt: TGCGCCAGCAGCTTGGATGATAGCGGGGGGGCATGGACGCAGTATTTT
CDR3aa: CASSLDDSGGAWTQYF

abundance: .
v_gene: TRBV7-2
d_gene: .
j_gene: TRBJ2-3
CDR3nt: TGTGCCAGCAGCCCGGGCGGGACTCTGCTAGGGGATACGCAGTATTTT
CDR3aa: CASSPGGTLLGDTQYF

abundance: few
v_gene: TRBV6-2/TRBV6-3
d_gene: TRBD2
j_gene: TRBJ2-3
CDR3nt: TGTGCCAGCAGCCTCCTCACTAGCGCTGATACAGATACGCAGTATTTT
CDR3aa: CASSLLTSADTDTQYF

abundance: few
v_gene: TRBV10-3
d_gene: .
j_gene: TRBJ1-1
CDR3nt: TGTGCCATCAGTGATCTACTGCCCACTGAAGCTTTCTTT
CDR3aa: CAISDLLPTEAFF

abundance: .
v_gene: TRBV7-8
d_gene: .
j_gene: TRBJ2-5
CDR3nt: TGTGCCAGCGGTGAAGGCCCTCAGATTCAAGAGACCCAGTACTTC
CDR3aa: CASGEGPQIQETQYF

abundance: .
v_gene: TRBV5-4
d_gene: TRBD2
j_gene: TRBJ2-3
CDR3nt: TGTGCCAGCAGCTATGGGACTAGTTACACAGATACGCAGTATTTT
CDR3aa: CASSYGTSYTDTQYF

abundance: few
v_gene: TRBV5-6
d_gene: .
j_gene: TRBJ2-2
CDR3nt: TGTGCCAGCAGCCCGAACACCGGGGAGCTGTTTTTT
CDR3aa: CASSPNTGELFF

abundance: .
v_gene: TRBV29-1
d_gene: TRBD1
j_gene: TRBJ2-2
CDR3nt: TGCAGCGTGGGACAGGGGTCGGCCGGGGAGCTGTTTTTT
CDR3aa: CSVGQGSAGELFF

abundance: .
v_gene: TRBV18
d_gene: TRBD1
j_gene: TRBJ1-1
CDR3nt: TGTGCCAGCTCAGAGACAGGGGCGGACACTGAAGCTTTCTTT
CDR3aa: CASSETGADTEAFF

abundance: few
v_gene: TRBV7-6
d_gene: .
j_gene: TRBJ2-1
CDR3nt: TGTGCCAGCAGCCCCCGGGAGAATGAGCAGTTCTTC
CDR3aa: CASSPRENEQFF

abundance: .
v_gene: TRBV6-5
d_gene: TRBD1
j_gene: TRBJ2-2
CDR3nt: TGTGCCAGCAGTTACGTCCAGGGGGCAGACACCGGGGAGCTGTTTTTT
CDR3aa: CASSYVQGADTGELFF

abundance: few
v_gene: TRBV5-6
d_gene: TRBD1
j_gene: TRBJ2-7
CDR3nt: TGTGCCAGCAGCTCTTCAGGGGGCTACGAGCAGTACTTC
CDR3aa: CASSSSGGYEQYF

abundance: .
v_gene: TRBV3-1
d_gene: TRBD2
j_gene: TRBJ2-5
CDR3nt: TGTGCCAGCAGAAAGATTCGGTTTCTGGCGGGGGGCCCCCAAGAGACCCAGTACTTC
CDR3aa: CASRKIRFLAGGPQETQYF

abundance: few
v_gene: TRBV3-1
d_gene: .
j_gene: TRBJ1-1
CDR3nt: TGTGCCAGCAGCCAAGAATTCCCGCCGGGGAATCGAATGAACACTGAAGCTTTCTTT
CDR3aa: CASSQEFPPGNRMNTEAFF

abundance: few
v_gene: TRBV27
d_gene: TRBD1
j_gene: TRBJ2-7
CDR3nt: TGTGCCAGCAGCCACAGCGCAGGGGACAGGTCCTACGAGCAGTACTTC
CDR3aa: CASSHSAGDRSYEQYF

abundance: few
v_gene: TRBV4-1
d_gene: .
j_gene: TRBJ2-5
CDR3nt: TGCGCCAGCAGCCAAGATGGGGGGACACACAAAGAGACCCAGTACTTC
CDR3aa: CASSQDGGTHKETQYF

abundance: few
v_gene: TRBV12-3/TRBV12-4
d_gene: .
j_gene: TRBJ2-7
CDR3nt: TGTGCCTGCACCCAGGGCTACGAGCAGTACTTC
CDR3aa: CACTQGYEQYF

abundance: .
v_gene: TRBV5-6
d_gene: TRBD1
j_gene: TRBJ2-7
CDR3nt: TGTGCCAGCAGCCCCCGCCGGGACAGGCACTACGAGCAGTACTTC
CDR3aa: CASSPRRDRHYEQYF

abundance: .
v_gene: TRBV4-1
d_gene: .
j_gene: TRBJ1-1
CDR3nt: TGCGCCAGCAGCCAAGAGGGACGGCAGGGGACTGAAGCTTTCTTT
CDR3aa: CASSQEGRQGTEAFF

abundance: few
v_gene: TRBV7-9
d_gene: .
j_gene: TRBJ1-2
CDR3nt: TGTGCCAGCAGTTCCCCCCGACAGGAGGGATATGGCTACACCTTC
CDR3aa: CASSSPRQEGYGYTF

abundance: .
v_gene: TRBV29-1
d_gene: TRBD1
j_gene: TRBJ1-2
CDR3nt: TGCAGCGTTGCATCCAGGGGGACCGCTGGCTACACCTTC
CDR3aa: CSVASRGTAGYTF

abundance: few
v_gene: TRBV6-5
d_gene: TRBD2
j_gene: TRBJ2-1
CDR3nt: TGTGCCAGCAGGACGGAGCGGGGGGCTTGGAATGAGCAGTTCTTC
CDR3aa: CASRTERGAWNEQFF

abundance: many
v_gene: TRBV7-3
d_gene: .
j_gene: TRBJ1-1
CDR3nt: TGTGCCAGCAGCGAGAACGACGGAAAATTTGAAGCTTTCTTT
CDR3aa: CASSENDGKFEAFF

abundance: .
v_gene: TRBV7-2
d_gene: .
j_gene: TRBJ1-4
CDR3nt: TGTGCCAGCAGCTTAGGAAGGGATGAAAAACTGTTTTTT
CDR3aa: CASSLGRDEKLFF

abundance: .
v_gene: TRBV7-9
d_gene: .
j_gene: TRBJ2-7
CDR3nt: TGTGCCAGCAGCTTATTCTCGAGCTACGAGCAGTACTTC
CDR3aa: CASSLFSSYEQYF

abundance: .
v_gene: TRBV5-4
d_gene: TRBD1
j_gene: TRBJ1-6
CDR3nt: TGTGCCAGCAGCTTGGACCAGGGGGTTAATTCACCCCTCCACTTT
CDR3aa: CASSLDQGVNSPLHF

abundance: few
v_gene: TRBV7-6
d_gene: TRBD2
j_gene: TRBJ2-6
CDR3nt: TGTGCCAGCAGCCCCAGATTGCTAGCGGGTAACTCTGGGGCCAACGTCCTGACTTTC
CDR3aa: CASSPRLLAGNSGANVLTF

abundance: .
v_gene: TRBV7-9
d_gene: TRBD2
j_gene: TRBJ2-5
CDR3nt: TGTGCCAGCAGCTTAGCCGTGACTAGCGGCCAAGAGACCCAGTACTTC
CDR3aa: CASSLAVTSGQETQYF

abundance: large
v_gene: TRBV5-1
d_gene: TRBD1
j_gene: TRBJ2-7
CDR3nt: TGCGCCAGCAGCTTGGACGGGGACAGCAATAACTACGAGCAGTACTTC
CDR3aa: CASSLDGDSNNYEQYF

abundance: .
v_gene: TRBV11-2
d_gene: .
j_gene: TRBJ1-2
CDR3nt: TGTGCCAGCAGTTCTTCTGACTATGGCTACACCTTC
CDR3aa: CASSSSDYGYTF

abundance: .
v_gene: TRBV12-3/TRBV12-4
d_gene: .
j_gene: TRBJ1-1
CDR3nt: TGTGCCAGCAGTTTCACAGAGAACACTGAAGCTTTCTTT
CDR3aa: CASSFTENTEAFF

abundance: .
v_gene: TRBV12-3/TRBV12-4
d_gene: TRBD1
j_gene: TRBJ1-5
CDR3nt: TGTGCCAGCAGTGATGCCGCAGGGGGCTTTCAGCCCCAGCATTTT
CDR3aa: CASSDAAGGFQPQHF

abundance: .
v_gene: TRBV4-1
d_gene: TRBD2
j_gene: TRBJ2-1
CDR3nt: TGCGCCAGCAGCCAAGACGGGGGGGCCGGATCCTACAATGAGCAGTTCTTC
CDR3aa: CASSQDGGAGSYNEQFF

abundance: .
v_gene: TRBV10-3
d_gene: .
j_gene: TRBJ2-7
CDR3nt: TGTGCCATCAGTGAGTTGGAGGGAGAGCAGTACTTC
CDR3aa: CAISELEGEQYF

abundance: .
v_gene: TRBV7-2
d_gene: .
j_gene: TRBJ1-2
CDR3nt: TGTGCCAGCAGCTTATTGGCCTCCACCCCCTATGGCTACACCTTC
CDR3aa: CASSLLASTPYGYTF

abundance: .
v_gene: TRBV27
d_gene: .
j_gene: TRBJ2-5
CDR3nt: TGTGCCAGCAGTTTAGACCCGGGGGTGGGGACCCAGTACTTC
CDR3aa: CASSLDPGVGTQYF

abundance: .
v_gene: TRBV4-2
d_gene: .
j_gene: TRBJ2-5
CDR3nt: TGTGCCAGCAGCCAAGACCCGGGGGTGCCGGGAGAGACCCAGTACTTC
CDR3aa: CASSQDPGVPGETQYF

abundance: few
v_gene: TRBV29-1
d_gene: .
j_gene: TRBJ1-1
CDR3nt: TGCAGCGTTGGAGGAACAGCGAAGAACACTGAAGCTTTCTTT
CDR3aa: CSVGGTAKNTEAFF

abundance: few
v_gene: TRBV15
d_gene: TRBD1
j_gene: TRBJ1-6
CDR3nt: TGTGCCACCAGCAGAGCTGACAGGGATTCACCCCTCCACTTT
CDR3aa: CATSRADRDSPLHF